The entry below gives a single T cell receptor (beta chain) sequence along with its context. Its antigen is as yet unknown. This specimen belongs to a study of beta chain features in type 1 diabetes. General observations from the study: In every one of the four CD4+ subsets, TCRB CDR3s were moderately but significantly shorter in Type 1 diabetes patients. VDJ junctions sequenced from type 1 diabetes patients showed fewer insertions and more deletions.

CDR1 SGHTA and CDR2 FQGNSA come from the germline V gene. The V and J ends lost 2 bases and 4 bases respectively, with 3 bases between them. CDR3 length: 11 amino acids. Post-sort purity exceeded 95% for all sorted populations. As every portion of the isolated RNA was reverse transcribed, the sequencing read expressed TCRB transcripts. The protocol was immunoSEQ multiplex PCR, while the TCRdb copy is restricted to in-frame clones and leaves out a portion. The sample has about 160,000 clones; 63% are singletons. The sequence was collected from a man younger than 40 with type 1 diabetes. This chain links TRBV7-2 with TRBJ2-7; D remains unclear. Sequenced: naive CD4+ T cells from blood. The CDR3 bases are TGTGCCAGCAGCTTAATGTACGAGCAGTACTTC. Encoded protein: CASSLMYEQYF.